These 5 T cell receptor beta chains were all obtained from the same sample, sequenced in a study of CD8 T cells in Susac syndrome. The RNA input was roughly 0.45 to 1 ug, and it was reverse transcribed with random hexamers. MiXCR, run by TCRdb on the immunoSEQ multiplex PCR reads, gives a single entry per CDR3 protein. The sample yields about 190,000 distinct CDR3 sequences, roughly 95% seen once. Sequencing was carried out using CD4+ T cells from PBMCs. The origin of the receptors is a human donor with Susac syndrome.

The V call is TRBV30, the J call TRBJ1-4, with a possible D match to TRBD1 (6 bases). The germline V and J ends were trimmed by 4 bases and 6 bases, with 9 bases remaining between them. From germline, CDR1 is GTSNPN and CDR2 SVGIG (reference sequence). This CDR3 comprises 12 residues. CDR3 protein: CAWTGVDEKLFF. The CDR3 coding sequence is TGTGCCTGGACAGGGGTCGATGAAAAACTGTTTTTT.

V usage is TRBV4-3 and J usage is TRBJ1-1; D is perhaps TRBD1 (6 bases). This CDR3 has 15 amino acids. Trimming removed 0 bases from V and 5 bases from J, with 13 bases in between. Germline CDR1 LGHNA, CDR2 YSLEER. The DNA for the CDR3 is TGCGCCAGCAGCCAAGATGGGGGGGCTGTAACTGAAGCTTTCTTT. This codes for CASSQDGGAVTEAFF.

The rearrangement joins TRBV27 to TRBJ1-4; a weak D match, TRBD1 (6 bases). Per the germline V gene, CDR1 is MNHEY and CDR2 is SMNVEV (reference sequence). The CDR3 covers 15 residues. Between the trimmed V and J ends, which lost 7 bases and 2 bases, there was a span of 14 bases. CDR3 region: CASTLRGFTNEKLFF. CDR3 DNA: TGTGCCAGCACCCTCAGGGGTTTTACTAATGAAAAACTGTTTTTT.

The chain links TRBV30 to TRBJ1-1, with D hard to call. Germline lookup yields CDR1 GTSNPN and CDR2 SVGIG (reference sequence). V dropped 4 bases and J dropped 4 bases, with 13 bases sitting between them. The CDR3 sequence is 13 residues long. This chain's CDR3 is CAWISRAGTEAFF. The DNA of the CDR3 is TGTGCCTGGATAAGTAGGGCGGGCACTGAAGCTTTCTTT.

The chain uses TRBV28 and TRBJ2-3; 7 nucleotides match TRBD2. Germline CDR1 is MDHEN and CDR2 is SYDVKM. V gave up 2 bases and J gave up 10 bases; unmatched junction bases: 12. This CDR3 has 15 residues. CDR3 in amino acids: CASSLTRLANLAQYF. The CDR3, as DNA: TGTGCCAGCAGTTTAACCCGACTAGCAAATCTCGCGCAGTATTTT.